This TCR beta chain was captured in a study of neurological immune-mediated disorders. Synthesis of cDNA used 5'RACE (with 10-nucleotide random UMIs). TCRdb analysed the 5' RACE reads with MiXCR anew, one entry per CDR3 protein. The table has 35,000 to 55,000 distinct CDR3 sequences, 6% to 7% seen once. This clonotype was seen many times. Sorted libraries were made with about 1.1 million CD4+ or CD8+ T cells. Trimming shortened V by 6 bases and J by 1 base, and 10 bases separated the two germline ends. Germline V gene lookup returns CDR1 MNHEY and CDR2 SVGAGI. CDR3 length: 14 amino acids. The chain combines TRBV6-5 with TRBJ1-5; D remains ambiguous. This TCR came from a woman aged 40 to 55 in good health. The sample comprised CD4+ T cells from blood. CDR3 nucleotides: TGTGCCAGCAGGACGAGAGCGAGCAATCAGCCCCAGCATTTT. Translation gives CASRTRASNQPQHF.